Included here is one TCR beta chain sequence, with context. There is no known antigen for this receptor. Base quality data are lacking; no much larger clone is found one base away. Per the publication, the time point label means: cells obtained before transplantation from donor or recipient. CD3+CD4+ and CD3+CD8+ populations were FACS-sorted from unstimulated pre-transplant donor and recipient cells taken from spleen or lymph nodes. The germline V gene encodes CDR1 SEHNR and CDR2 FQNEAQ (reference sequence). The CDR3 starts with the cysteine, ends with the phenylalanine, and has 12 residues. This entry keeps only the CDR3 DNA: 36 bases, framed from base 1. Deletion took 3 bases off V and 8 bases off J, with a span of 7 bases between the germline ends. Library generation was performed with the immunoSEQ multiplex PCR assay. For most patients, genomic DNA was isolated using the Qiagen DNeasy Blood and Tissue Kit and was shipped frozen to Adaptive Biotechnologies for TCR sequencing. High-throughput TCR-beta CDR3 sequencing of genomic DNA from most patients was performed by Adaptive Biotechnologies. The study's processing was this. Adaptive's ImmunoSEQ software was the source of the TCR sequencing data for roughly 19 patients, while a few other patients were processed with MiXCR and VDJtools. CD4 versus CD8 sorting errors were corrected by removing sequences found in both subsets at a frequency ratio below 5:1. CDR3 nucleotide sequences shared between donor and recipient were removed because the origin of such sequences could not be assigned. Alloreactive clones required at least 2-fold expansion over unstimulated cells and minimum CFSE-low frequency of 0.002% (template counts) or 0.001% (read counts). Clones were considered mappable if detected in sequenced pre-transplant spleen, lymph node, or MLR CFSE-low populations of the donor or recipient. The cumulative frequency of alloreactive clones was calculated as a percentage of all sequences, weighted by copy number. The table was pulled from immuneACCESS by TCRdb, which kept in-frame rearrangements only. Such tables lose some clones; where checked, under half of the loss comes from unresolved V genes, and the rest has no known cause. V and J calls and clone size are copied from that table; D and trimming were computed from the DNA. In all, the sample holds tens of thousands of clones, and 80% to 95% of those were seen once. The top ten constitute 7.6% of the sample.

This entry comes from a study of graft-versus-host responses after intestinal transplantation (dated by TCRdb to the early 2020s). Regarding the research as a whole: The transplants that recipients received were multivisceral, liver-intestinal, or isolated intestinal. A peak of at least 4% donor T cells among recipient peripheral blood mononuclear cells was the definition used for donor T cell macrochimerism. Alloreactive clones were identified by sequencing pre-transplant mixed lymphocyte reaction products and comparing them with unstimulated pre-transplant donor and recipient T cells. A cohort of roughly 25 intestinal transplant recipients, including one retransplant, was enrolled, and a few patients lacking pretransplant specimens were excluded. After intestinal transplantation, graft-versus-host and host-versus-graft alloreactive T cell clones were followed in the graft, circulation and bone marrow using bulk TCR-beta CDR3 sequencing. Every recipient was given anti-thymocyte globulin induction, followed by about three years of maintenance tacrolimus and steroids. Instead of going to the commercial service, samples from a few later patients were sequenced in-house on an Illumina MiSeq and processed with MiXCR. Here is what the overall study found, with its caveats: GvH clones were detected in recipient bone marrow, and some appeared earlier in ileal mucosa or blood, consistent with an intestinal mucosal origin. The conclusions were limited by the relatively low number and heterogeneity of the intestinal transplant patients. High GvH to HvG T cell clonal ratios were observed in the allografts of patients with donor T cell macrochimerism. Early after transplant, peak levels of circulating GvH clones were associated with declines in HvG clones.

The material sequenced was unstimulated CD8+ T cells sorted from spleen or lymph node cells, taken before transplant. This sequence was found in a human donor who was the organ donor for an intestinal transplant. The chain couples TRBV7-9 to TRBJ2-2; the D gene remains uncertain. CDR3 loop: CASSFDGGELFF. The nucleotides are TGTGCCAGCAGCTTCGACGGAGGGGAGCTGTTTTTT.